This TCR beta chain was sequenced during a study of OX40 agonist ivuxolimab in advanced cancers. As for the study more broadly: Ivuxolimab, which targeted the costimulatory receptor OX40 (CD134), was an agonistic, fully human IgG2 monoclonal antibody. Intravenous ivuxolimab was administered to patients every 2 weeks at six dose levels: 0.01, 0.1, 0.3, 1.5, 3 and 10 mg/kg. Of the approximately 53 patients in dose escalation, some 19 had hepatocellular carcinoma, some 15 had melanoma, 9 had renal cell carcinoma and 9 had head and neck cancer. The dose-escalation cohort was about 83% male with a mean age of about 65 years, ranging from 23 to 79. Patients were allowed to have had prior anti-PD-1, anti-PD-L1 or anti-CTLA-4 therapy, and less than 45% of the dose-escalation patients had previously received checkpoint inhibitors. Partial responses were achieved by three dose-escalation patients, of whom one had hepatocellular carcinoma and two had cutaneous melanoma. The point of sequencing TCRbeta in the periphery was to test whether ivuxolimab changed TCR sequence diversity and drove clonal T-cell expansion. The paper covers the monotherapy dose-escalation part of the phase I ivuxolimab trial, which included N ≈ 50 patients. Overall study results and their limits: Low levels of normalized T-cell clonal expansion were also shown by some nonresponding patients. In the 0.1-3.0 mg/kg groups, partial responders were among the patients with the lowest normalized peripheral clonal expansion, particularly in CD8+ T cells. On average, CD8+ T cells showed more expanded clones than CD4+ T cells after ivuxolimab. At doses of 0.1 to 3.0 mg/kg, clonal expansion of both CD4+ and CD8+ blood T cells was observed from baseline to week 6. The antigen specificity of the clonally expanded peripheral T cells was not determined.

Patients with autoimmune disease history or receiving systemic immunosuppression were excluded from the trial. Peripheral blood for TCR sequencing was collected from all dose cohorts at baseline, on cycle 4 day 1, and on cycle 7 day 1. The samples were drawn from a first-in-human, open-label, multicenter phase I dose-escalation trial of ivuxolimab. Adults with locally advanced or metastatic melanoma, renal cell, hepatocellular, or head and neck squamous cell carcinoma were enrolled in the trial. Before TCR sequencing, CD4+ T cells and CD8+ T cells from peripheral blood were sorted into separate populations. Remarks on this clone: The antigen it recognizes is unknown. Base-call qualities are not available, and no considerably larger clone is one nucleotide away.

To sequence the TCRbeta CDR3 region, genomic DNA was isolated from the sorted cells. TCRbeta CDR3 regions were sequenced using the immunoSEQ Assay. TCRdb retrieved this table from immuneACCESS and kept in-frame rearrangements only. Not all clones are present; in checked studies, unresolved V genes account for under half, and no reason is known for the remainder. Within this sample are about 40,000 clones, with around 87% of them counted one time only. The ten largest clones capture roughly 3.6% of the sample. The specimen comprised CD4+ or CD8+ T cells sorted from blood, sampled in a trial of the OX40 agonist ivuxolimab. The TCR comes from an adult with an advanced solid tumor such as melanoma, head and neck, liver or kidney cancer.

CDR3 sequence: CASSQVNLLYTDTQYF. The DNA sequence follows: TGCGCCAGCAGCCAGGTGAATTTGCTCTACACAGATACGCAGTATTTT. The V and J segments used are TRBV4-1 and TRBJ2-3, with no D gene named confidently. The germline V gene yields MGHRA for CDR1 and YSYEKL for CDR2. Taken from cysteine to phenylalanine, the CDR3 has 16 residues. This entry keeps only the CDR3 DNA: 48 bases, framed from base 1. V loses 3 bases of germline sequence and J loses 2 bases, and the interval between the two ends is 15 bases.